Listed below are T cell receptor beta chains from one sample, sequenced in a study of T cell responses to AZD1222 COVID-19 vaccine. TCRdb's copy holds only in-frame clones and misses some; the assay was immunoSEQ multiplex PCR. The sample consists of fewer than 120,000 clones, about nine tenths of them appearing once. This specimen was peripheral blood, taken on day 0 of AZD1222 vaccination. Receptors were obtained from an adult in good health. CDR3s include the opening cysteine and the closing phenylalanine or tryptophan. The order of the fields is D gene, clone size, V gene, J gene, CDR3 protein, CDR3 DNA. A D gene is named only where the DNA matches it firmly. Clone size is shown for a subset of rows, as once, few, many or a class of expanded clone.

>TRBD1|NA|TRBV7-6|TRBJ2-7
CASSLGKTGVDYEQYF
TGTGCCAGCAGCTTAGGAAAGACAGGGGTCGACTACGAGCAGTACTTC
>TRBD1|few|TRBV11-2|TRBJ1-2
CASSRGQGAVGYTF
TGTGCCAGCAGCCGAGGACAGGGGGCTGTTGGCTACACCTTC
>TRBD1|NA|TRBV5-4|TRBJ1-1
CASSQEQGAFVAFF
TGTGCCAGCAGCCAGGAACAGGGGGCTTTCGTAGCTTTCTTT
>NA|NA|TRBV7-9|TRBJ1-1
CASSLVVGMNTEAFF
TGTGCCAGCAGCTTAGTTGTGGGAATGAACACTGAAGCTTTCTTT
>NA|NA|TRBV29-1|TRBJ1-2
CSSWSGPGYTF
TGCAGCTCTTGGTCAGGTCCTGGCTACACCTTC
>TRBD1|NA|TRBV3-1/TRBV3-2|TRBJ1-1
CASSPRTGSEAFF
TGTGCCAGCAGCCCTCGGACAGGGTCCGAAGCTTTCTTT
>NA|NA|TRBV29-1|TRBJ1-1
CSVDRSGAGDTEAFF
TGCAGCGTTGATAGATCGGGGGCTGGTGATACTGAAGCTTTCTTT
>NA|NA|TRBV6-1|TRBJ1-2
CASSEALQGSYGYTF
TGTGCCAGCAGTGAAGCTCTACAGGGTAGCTATGGCTACACCTTC
>NA|NA|TRBV11-2|TRBJ2-2
CASSLARANTGELFF
TGTGCCAGCAGCTTAGCTCGGGCGAACACCGGGGAGCTGTTTTTT
>NA|few|TRBV11-2|TRBJ2-7
CASSFLGISNYEQYF
TGTGCCAGCAGCTTTTTGGGAATAAGCAATTACGAGCAGTACTTC
>NA|NA|TRBV10-1|TRBJ1-1
CASSEAGARAAFF
TGCGCCAGCAGTGAGGCAGGGGCTCGTGCAGCTTTCTTT
>NA|NA|TRBV4-1|TRBJ2-7
CASSQSHRWSGELQYF
TGCGCCAGCAGCCAATCCCACAGGTGGTCAGGGGAGCTTCAGTACTTC
>NA|NA|TRBV7-2|TRBJ2-4
CASSLTVAKNIQYF
TGTGCCAGCAGCCTGACAGTAGCCAAAAACATTCAGTACTTC
>NA|NA|TRBV5-6|TRBJ1-2
CASSPSPGQGTF
TGTGCCAGCAGCCCCTCCCCAGGGCAAGGCACCTTC
>TRBD1|NA|TRBV7-2|TRBJ1-5
CASSLNPGPGGNQPQHF
TGTGCCAGCAGCTTAAATCCTGGGCCAGGGGGTAATCAGCCCCAGCATTTT